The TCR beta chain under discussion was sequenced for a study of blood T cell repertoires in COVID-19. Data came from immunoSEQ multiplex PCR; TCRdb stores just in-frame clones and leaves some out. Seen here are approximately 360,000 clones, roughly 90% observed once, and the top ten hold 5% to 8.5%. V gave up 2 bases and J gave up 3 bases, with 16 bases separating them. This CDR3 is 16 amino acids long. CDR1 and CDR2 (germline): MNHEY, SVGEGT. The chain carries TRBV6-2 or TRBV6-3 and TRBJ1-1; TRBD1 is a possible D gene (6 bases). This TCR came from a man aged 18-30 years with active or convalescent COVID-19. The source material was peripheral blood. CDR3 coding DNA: TGTGCCAGCAGTTACGAGGACAGCAGAGCGTACACTGAAGCTTTCTTT. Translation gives CASSYEDSRAYTEAFF.